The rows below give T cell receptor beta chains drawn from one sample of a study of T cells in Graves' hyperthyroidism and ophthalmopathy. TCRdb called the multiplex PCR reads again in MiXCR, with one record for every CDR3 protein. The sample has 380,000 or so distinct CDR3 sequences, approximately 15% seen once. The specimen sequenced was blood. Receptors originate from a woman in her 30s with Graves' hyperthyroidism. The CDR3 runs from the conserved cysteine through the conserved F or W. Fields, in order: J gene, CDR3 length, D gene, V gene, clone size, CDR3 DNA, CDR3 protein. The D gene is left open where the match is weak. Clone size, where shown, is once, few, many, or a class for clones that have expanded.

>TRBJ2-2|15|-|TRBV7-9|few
TGTGCCAGCAGCTTAGCAAGGGCGGTAACCGGGGAGCTGTTTTTT
CASSLARAVTGELFF
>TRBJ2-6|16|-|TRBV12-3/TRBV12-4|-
TGTGCCGGCAGTCTCGGTCAAACCTCTGGGGCCAACGTCCTGACTTTC
CAGSLGQTSGANVLTF
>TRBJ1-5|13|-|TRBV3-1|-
TGTGCCAGCAGCCAAGACTATAATCAGCCCCAGCATTTT
CASSQDYNQPQHF
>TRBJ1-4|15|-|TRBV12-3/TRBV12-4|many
TGTGCCAGCAGTTTGTCAGGGTCAACTAATGAAAAACTGTTTTTT
CASSLSGSTNEKLFF
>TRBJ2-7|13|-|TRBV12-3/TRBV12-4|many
TGTGCCAGCAGTGGAAGCCCTCCCTACGAGCAGTACTTC
CASSGSPPYEQYF
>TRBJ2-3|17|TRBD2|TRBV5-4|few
TGTGCCAGCAGCTCCGGGAAGGCTCGGGAGGGCACAGATACGCAGTATTTT
CASSSGKAREGTDTQYF
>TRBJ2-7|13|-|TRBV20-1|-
TGCAGTGCTAGTATTTCTTCCCCCTACGAGCAGTACTTC
CSASISSPYEQYF
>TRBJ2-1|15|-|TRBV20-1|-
TGCAGTGCCCTCGGGTGGGTGAGCTCCTACAATGAGCAGTTCTTC
CSALGWVSSYNEQFF
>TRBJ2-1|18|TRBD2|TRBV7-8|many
TGTGCCAGCAGCTCTTCTGACTTAGCGGGAGCGGCCTACAATGAGCAGTTCTTC
CASSSSDLAGAAYNEQFF
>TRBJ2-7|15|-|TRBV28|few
TGCGCCAGCAGTCCGGCTAGCAGGGTGCCGAACGAGCAGTACTTC
CASSPASRVPNEQYF
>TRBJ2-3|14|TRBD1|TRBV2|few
TGTGCCAGCAGGGGGACAGTTCTCACAGATACGCAGTATTTT
CASRGTVLTDTQYF
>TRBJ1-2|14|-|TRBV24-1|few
TGTGCCACCAGTGATTCTACAGGGATCTCTGGCTACACCTTC
CATSDSTGISGYTF
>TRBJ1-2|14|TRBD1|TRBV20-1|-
TGCAGTGCTATGGGACAGCTTGGGGACTATGGCTACACCTTC
CSAMGQLGDYGYTF
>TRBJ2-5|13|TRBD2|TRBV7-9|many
TGTGCCAGCAGCGACAGCGGGGAAGAGACCCAGTACTTC
CASSDSGEETQYF
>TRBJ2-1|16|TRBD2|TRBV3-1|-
TGTGCCAGCAGCCAAGGTGCCGGGACTAGCATAAATGAGCAGTTCTTC
CASSQGAGTSINEQFF